The 17 T cell receptor beta chains reported below all come from one sample, sequenced in a study of T cell responses to AZD1222 COVID-19 vaccine. TCRdb keeps only in-frame clones here, not all; method: immunoSEQ multiplex PCR. The table includes approximately 120,000 clones, approximately 91% detected once. The specimen comprised peripheral blood, sampled on day 0 of AZD1222 vaccination. These receptors were collected from an adult in good health.

The sample holds one count of this clone. V is TRBV7-9 and J is TRBJ1-5, with D possibly TRBD1 on 5 matching bases. Trimming took off 4 bases at V and 7 bases at J, with 14 bases between the two ends. Germline lookup yields CDR1 SEHNR and CDR2 FQNEAQ (reference sequence). This CDR3 spans 14 amino acids. CDR3 sequence: CASSSRGDQQPQHF. The CDR3 DNA sequence: TGTGCCAGCAGCTCCCGAGGGGACCAGCAGCCCCAGCATTTT.

The V call is TRBV6-2 or TRBV6-3, the J call TRBJ2-7; maybe TRBD1 (5 bases). The ends were cut back, 0 bases at V and 7 bases at J, with 10 bases in the middle. This CDR3 region has 13 residues. Germline loops: CDR1 MNHEY, CDR2 SVGEGT. This CDR3 reads CASSYSRGWEQYF. CDR3 sequence (DNA): TGTGCCAGCAGTTACTCTAGGGGTTGGGAGCAGTACTTC.

The CDR3 region is CASSYGSTGNTGELFF. The CDR3 nucleotides read TGTGCCAGCAGTTACGGTTCGACAGGGAATACCGGGGAGCTGTTTTTT. V usage is TRBV6-5 and J usage is TRBJ2-2; 7 bases fit TRBD1. V lost 2 bases and J lost 5; bases outside the gene matches: 8. The CDR3 consists of 16 residues. Germline V lookup: CDR1 MNHEY, CDR2 SVGAGI.

Details on this clone: The sample holds other DNA sequences that translate to the same CDR3. This sequence joins TRBV4-2 and TRBJ1-1; possibly TRBD1 for D (5 bases). Germline V CDR1 and CDR2: LGHNA, YNFKEQ. The CDR3 runs to 15 residues. Trimming shortened V by 4 bases and J by 9 bases, and 21 bases separated the two germline ends. CDR3 bases: TGTGCCAGCAGCCCCCTGGGGCAGGCCGTAGGTAAAGCTTTCTTT. Encoded protein: CASSPLGQAVGKAFF.

A single count supports this clone. V usage is TRBV30 and J usage is TRBJ2-7; 7 nucleotides line up with TRBD2. J was trimmed by 9 bases and V by 3 bases; bases with no gene match: 17. This CDR3 contains 15 residues. Germline CDR1 is GTSNPN and CDR2 is SVGIG (reference sequence). CDR3 sequence reads: CAWSDLAGALRGQYF. Written as DNA, the CDR3 is TGTGCCTGGAGCGACTTAGCGGGCGCCCTACGAGGGCAGTACTTC.

The genes are TRBV9 and TRBJ1-2, with 8 bases fitting TRBD1. Looked up from germline, CDR1 is SGDLS and CDR2 is YYNGEE. This CDR3 region has 15 residues. Trimming at V came to 6 bases and at J to 5 bases, leaving 12 bases not matched to a gene. The CDR3, as DNA: TGTGCCAGCACCACAAGTGTACAGGGGGGTTATGGCTACACCTTC. Amino acids: CASTTSVQGGYGYTF.

The table lists this clone with a count of one. The rearrangement joins TRBV4-2 to TRBJ1-1, with 10 bases lining up with TRBD1. Germline V gene sequence: CDR1 LGHNA, CDR2 YNFKEQ. The CDR3 length is 17 residues. Unmatched junction bases numbered 6, after V lost 1 base and J lost 1 base. The CDR3 region has the DNA TGTGCCAGCAGCCAAGCCCCGGGACAGGGGCCGAACACTGAAGCTTTCTTT. Amino acid sequence: CASSQAPGQGPNTEAFF.

This clone occurred a few times. The sample contains more than one DNA sequence encoding this CDR3. The chain links TRBV6-5 to TRBJ1-6; tentatively, D is TRBD1 (5 bases). The V end was cut by 0 bases, the J end by 7 bases, with 13 bases between. The CDR3 length is 16 residues. Germline V gene lookup returns CDR1 MNHEY and CDR2 SVGAGI. DNA of the CDR3: TGTGCCAGCAGTTACTCGCGTGGAGGGGAAAATTCACCCCTCCACTTT. It yields the protein CASSYSRGGENSPLHF.

The chain employs TRBV9 and TRBJ2-6; no clear D. Between the trimmed V and J ends, which lost 1 base and 4 bases, there was a span of 12 bases. The germline V gene encodes CDR1 SGDLS and CDR2 YYNGEE. The CDR3 spans 16 residues. The DNA for the CDR3 is TGTGCCAGCAGCGTATTAGGCGGCTCGGGGGCCAACGTCCTGACTTTC. Residues: CASSVLGGSGANVLTF.

This chain links TRBV2 with TRBJ2-1; D might be TRBD2 (6 bases). Trimming removed 6 bases at V and 10 bases at J, with 13 bases between. CDR3 size: 12 residues. The germline V gene encodes CDR1 SNHLY and CDR2 FYNNEI. The CDR3, as DNA: TGTGCCAGCAGGGGCCCGGGACTCGAGCAGTTCTTC. It encodes CASRGPGLEQFF.

This chain connects TRBV5-8 to TRBJ1-5, with a weak D call TRBD1 (5 bases). This CDR3 spans 15 amino acids. V lost 3 bases and J 6 bases, leaving 16 bases between the germline ends. The V gene's germline CDR1 is SGHTS and CDR2 YDEGEE. Written as DNA, the CDR3 is TGTGCCAGCAGCTCACAGGCCTTTGGAATTCAGCCCCAGCATTTT. The encoded protein is CASSSQAFGIQPQHF.

Only one count was recorded for this clone. V usage is TRBV6-5 and J usage is TRBJ1-2; D is perhaps TRBD1 (5 bases). V dropped 4 bases and J dropped 3 bases, with 15 bases sitting between them. Germline V gene sequence: CDR1 MNHEY, CDR2 SVGAGI. The CDR3 contains 15 residues. The CDR3 here is CASSSHQGGDYGYTF. CDR3 nucleotides: TGTGCCAGCAGTTCCCATCAGGGAGGGGACTATGGCTACACCTTC.

To note about this clone: The germline gene is not matched at one end of the junction; a read error may be the cause. The chain links TRBV7-7 to TRBJ2-7; possibly TRBD2 for D (5 bases). The germline gives CDR1 SSHAT, CDR2 FNYEAQ (reference sequence). The CDR3 extends over 15 amino acids. This CDR3 is CASSLRDGGSYEQYF. CDR3 sequence (DNA): TGTGCTAGCAGCTTAAGAGACGGAGGTTCCTACGAGCAGTACTTC.

The chain joins TRBV7-9 to TRBJ2-3; weak D call: TRBD2 (5 bases). V gave up 5 bases and J gave up 1 base, with 13 bases separating them. Germline V gene sequence: CDR1 SEHNR, CDR2 FQNEAQ (reference sequence). This CDR3 is 15 amino acids long. The CDR3 bases are TGTGCCAGCAGCGCCCTCTGGCGGGGCACAGATACGCAGTATTTT. This gives the protein CASSALWRGTDTQYF.

This clone was found once. The chain carries TRBV28 and TRBJ1-4; tentative D call: TRBD1 (6 bases). Trimming pared 5 bases from V and 8 bases from J, leaving 18 bases between. The CDR3 runs to 15 residues. Germline CDR1 and CDR2: MDHEN and SYDVKM. CDR3 sequence: CASSLPGTSNEKLFF. DNA for the CDR3: TGTGCCAGCAGTCTGCCCGGGACAAGTAACGAAAAACTGTTTTTT.

J is TRBJ1-6 and V is TRBV7-2, with D possibly being TRBD1 (6 bases). CDR1 is SGHTA and CDR2 is FQGNSA in the germline V gene. There are 16 residues in the CDR3. V was trimmed by 5 bases and J by 8 bases, leaving 19 bases between them. CDR3 DNA: TGTGCCAGCAGCCAACCCTCCGGACAGCCCGATTCACCCCTCCACTTT. This translates into CASSQPSGQPDSPLHF.

This rearrangement joins TRBV30 to TRBJ2-4, with 7 bases lining up with TRBD1. Germline CDR1 and CDR2: GTSNPN and SVGIG (reference sequence). The CDR3 is 13 residues long. After removal of 1 base from V and 6 bases from J, the junction contained 3 bases not matched to a gene. The CDR3 reads CAWSEGAGNIQYF. CDR3 nucleotide sequence: TGTGCCTGGAGTGAGGGGGCGGGAAACATTCAGTACTTC.